Below are 32 T cell receptor beta chains sequenced from a single sample in a study of cytomegalovirus exposure and HLA in healthy donors. The PCR ran on 60 Vbeta and 13 Jbeta primers. Produced via immunoSEQ multiplex PCR; TCRdb's table is partial and in-frame only. This table has some 180,000 clones, over 65% appearing once. Sequencing was performed on PBMCs. The source of these receptors is a man aged 40-50 years in good health and CMV-seropositive.

This rearrangement joins TRBV7-9 to TRBJ2-3; 15 bases agree with TRBD2. Per the germline V gene, CDR1 is SEHNR and CDR2 is FQNEAQ (reference sequence). The CDR3 is 19 residues long. V shed 2 bases and J 2 bases; nucleotides not matched to a gene: 8. DNA of the CDR3: TGTGCCAGCAGCTTACAAAGGACTAGCGGGGGGGGGTACACAGATACGCAGTATTTT. Translating gives CASSLQRTSGGGYTDTQYF.

The chain joins TRBV19 to TRBJ2-1; 10 nucleotides align to TRBD2. J was trimmed by 9 bases and V by 2 bases; bases with no gene match: 10. This CDR3 has 16 residues. CDR1 LNHDA and CDR2 SQIVND come from the germline V gene (reference sequence). CDR3 sequence: CASSISPSGSGGEQFF. CDR3 coding DNA: TGTGCCAGTAGTATATCCCCTAGCGGGAGTGGGGGTGAGCAGTTCTTC.

DNA of the CDR3: TGTGCCAGCCTAACCGGGACAGAGTCCTACGAGCAGTACTTC. It translates to CASLTGTESYEQYF. The genes are TRBV28 and TRBJ2-7; 7 bases map to TRBD1. V dropped 8 bases and J dropped 1; count of bases not matched to a gene: 8. The germline CDR1 and CDR2 sequences are MDHEN and SYDVKM. The CDR3 sequence is 14 residues long.

The chain recombines TRBV4-3 with TRBJ1-1, with TRBD1 matching over 9 bases. The CDR3 contains 13 residues. With V trimmed by 0 bases and J by 12 bases, 5 bases remained unmatched. Per the germline V gene, CDR1 is LGHNA and CDR2 is YSLEER. CDR3 region: CASSQERDRETFF. DNA of the CDR3: TGCGCCAGCAGCCAAGAAAGGGACAGGGAAACTTTCTTT.

There are a few counts of this clone. CDR3 sequence reads: CASSEIEGARSPLHF. CDR3 DNA: TGTGCCAGCAGTGAAATAGAGGGGGCGCGTTCACCCCTCCACTTT. The chain carries TRBV6-1 and TRBJ1-6, with TRBD1 identical over 7 bases. This CDR3 comprises 15 residues. CDR1 is MNHNS and CDR2 is SASEGT in the germline V gene. Trimming cost V 2 bases and J 9 bases; bases outside gene matches: 7.

This chain links TRBV18 with TRBJ1-5; D gene unclear. The CDR3 is made up of 16 amino acids. V lost 0 bases and J 3 bases, leaving 12 bases between the germline ends. Per the germline V gene, CDR1 is KGHSH and CDR2 is LQKENI. In nucleotides, the CDR3 is TGTGCCAGCTCACCACCGTGGGGAGAGGACAATCAGCCCCAGCATTTT. It encodes CASSPPWGEDNQPQHF.

The chain couples TRBV5-1 to TRBJ1-4; D not resolved. The germline V and J ends were trimmed by 1 base and 0 bases, with 7 bases remaining between them. The CDR3 is 15 amino acids. The germline gives CDR1 SGHRS, CDR2 YFSETQ. The CDR3 nucleotides read TGCGCCAGCAGCTTGAGCGGGTCAACTAATGAAAAACTGTTTTTT. This codes for CASSLSGSTNEKLFF.

This clone was observed a single time. J is TRBJ1-5 and V is TRBV19, with D perhaps TRBD1 (6 bases). This CDR3 spans 17 amino acids. V was clipped by 3 bases and J by 5 bases, with 20 bases between them. Germline V CDR1 and CDR2: LNHDA, SQIVND (reference sequence). The CDR3 spells CASSIDFSGHRYQPQHF. For the CDR3, the DNA is TGTGCCAGTAGTATCGATTTCTCGGGACACCGCTATCAGCCCCAGCATTTT.

The gene calls are TRBV10-3 and TRBJ2-3; D unclear. Germline CDR1 is ENHRY and CDR2 is SYGVKD. The CDR3 loop spans 12 amino acids. Trimming pared 2 bases from V and 8 bases from J, leaving 8 bases between. The CDR3, as DNA: TGTGCCATCAGTGAGGACGAGGCTACGCAGTATTTT. Amino acids: CAISEDEATQYF.

This chain links TRBV5-1 with TRBJ1-4, with 10 bases fitting TRBD1. The CDR3 covers 14 residues. After removal of 4 bases from V and 6 bases from J, the junction contained 3 bases not matched to a gene. Germline CDR1 SGHRS, CDR2 YFSETQ. CDR3 protein: CASSGGTGDEKLFF. The CDR3 DNA is TGCGCCAGCAGCGGGGGGACAGGGGATGAAAAACTGTTTTTT. Based on the CDR3 plus reference TRBV5-1 and TRBJ1-4, the full variable domain is KAGVTQTPRYLIKTRGQQVTLSCSPISGHRSVSWYQQTPGQGLQFLFEYFSETQRNKGNFPGRFSGRQFSNSRSEMNVSTLELGDSALYLCASSGGTGDEKLFFGSGTQLSVL.

The chain couples TRBV21-1 to TRBJ1-5. TRBV21-1 is a documented pseudogene. This CDR3 has 16 residues. The CDR3 nucleotides read TGTGCCAGCAGGGGTCACGGTAGGGAGAAGCATCAGCCCCAGCATTTT. Amino acids: CASRGHGREKHQPQHF.

The chain joins TRBV15 to TRBJ2-7; D perhaps matches TRBD2 (5 bases). Germline loops: CDR1 LNHNV, CDR2 YYDKDF (reference sequence). Trimming cost V 6 bases and J 7 bases, with 16 bases left between them. The CDR3 spans 13 residues. The CDR3 reads CATSNWTLWEQYF. CDR3 coding DNA: TGTGCCACCAGTAACTGGACTCTGTGGGAGCAGTACTTC.

The rearrangement uses TRBV5-1 and TRBJ2-5, with 8 bases matching TRBD1. V lost 0 bases, J lost 1 base, and 2 bases stayed unmatched. Per the germline V gene, CDR1 is SGHRS and CDR2 is YFSETQ. The CDR3 is made up of 15 amino acids. The CDR3 protein is CASSLGTGTQETQYF. The CDR3 DNA reads TGCGCCAGCAGCTTGGGGACAGGGACCCAAGAGACCCAGTACTTC.

This clone appeared once. This chain uses TRBV11-2 with TRBJ2-5; 12 bases are a match to TRBD2. This CDR3 has 16 amino acids. Per the germline V gene, CDR1 is SGHAT and CDR2 is FQNNGV. Trimming cost V 5 bases and J 5 bases; bases outside gene matches: 9. The CDR3 sequence: CASSTRLAGDLETQYF. The CDR3 DNA reads as TGTGCCAGCAGCACCAGACTAGCGGGAGATTTGGAGACCCAGTACTTC.

The chain joins TRBV7-2 to TRBJ2-7, with D perhaps TRBD1 (5 bases). CDR3 length: 13 residues. Looked up from germline, CDR1 is SGHTA and CDR2 is FQGNSA. V lost 5 bases and J 5 bases, leaving 13 bases between the germline ends. The CDR3 DNA reads as TGTGCCAGCAGCCCAGGACAAGTCCACGAGCAGTACTTC. This gives the protein CASSPGQVHEQYF.

V usage is TRBV5-6 and J usage is TRBJ2-7; TRBD1 agrees at 7 bases. Germline V gene lookup returns CDR1 SGHDT and CDR2 YYEEEE. The CDR3 sequence is 14 residues long. After removal of 2 bases from V and 5 bases from J, the junction contained 7 bases not matched to a gene. CDR3: CASSFVQQGNEQYF. CDR3 nucleotides: TGTGCCAGCAGCTTTGTTCAACAGGGGAACGAGCAGTACTTC.

The chain is built from TRBV7-9 and TRBJ2-7; weak D call: TRBD2 (7 bases). Trimming cost V 5 bases and J 5 bases, with 22 bases left between them. This CDR3 is built from 16 residues. Germline values: CDR1 SEHNR, CDR2 FQNEAQ (reference sequence). The CDR3 protein is CASSDPRGATFHEQYF. The DNA of the CDR3 is TGTGCCAGCAGCGACCCTCGGGGGGCGACCTTCCACGAGCAGTACTTC.

J is TRBJ2-7 and V is TRBV2; the D gene is possibly TRBD2 (5 bases). CDR1 and CDR2 (germline): SNHLY, FYNNEI. V lost 8 bases, J lost 0 bases, and 8 bases lay in between. The CDR3 extends over 12 amino acids. The CDR3 sequence is CASRDYSYEQYF. The CDR3 DNA reads as TGTGCCAGCCGGGATTACTCCTACGAGCAGTACTTC.

The chain carries TRBV27 and TRBJ2-3; 8 nucleotides align to TRBD2. The CDR3 has 14 amino acids. V shed 3 bases, J shed 3 bases, and the junction held 2 bases outside the gene matches. Germline CDR1 and CDR2: MNHEY and SMNVEV (reference sequence). The CDR3 reads CASSFLAGTDTQYF. The CDR3 DNA reads as TGTGCCAGCAGTTTTTTAGCGGGGACAGATACGCAGTATTTT.

The J gene is TRBJ2-1, the V gene TRBV4-1; 7 nucleotides match TRBD2. CDR1 is MGHRA, CDR2 YSYEKL, per germline. The CDR3 consists of 16 residues. The trim removed 0 bases at V and 7 bases at J, leaving 9 bases unmatched. The CDR3 region has the DNA TGCGCCAGCAGCCAAGATCCTAGCGGCCTCGGGAATGAGCAGTTCTTC. It codes for CASSQDPSGLGNEQFF.

V and J are TRBV28 and TRBJ1-5; weak D call: TRBD1 (5 bases). There are 15 residues in the CDR3. Trimming removed 3 bases from V and 6 bases from J, with 15 bases in between. In germline, CDR1 is MDHEN, CDR2 SYDVKM. The CDR3 DNA reads as TGTGCCAGCAGTTTCTTCTTAGGGGCAAGTCAGCCCCAGCATTTT. Translation gives CASSFFLGASQPQHF.

The chain couples TRBV4-3 to TRBJ2-6; D uncertain. V was shortened by 3 bases and J by 0 bases, with 6 bases between the two germline ends. The germline CDR1 and CDR2 sequences are LGHNA and YSLEER. CDR3 length: 15 residues. The CDR3 DNA is TGCGCCAGCAGCCACCACAACTCTGGGGCCAACGTCCTGACTTTC. Its translation is CASSHHNSGANVLTF.

This chain links TRBV5-1 with TRBJ2-1, with 10 bases lining up with TRBD2. The germline CDR1 and CDR2 sequences are SGHRS and YFSETQ. CDR3 length: 16 amino acids. V lost 4 bases, J lost 0 bases, and 4 bases stayed unmatched. CDR3: CASSRTSGHSYNEQFF. DNA of the CDR3: TGCGCCAGCAGCCGGACTAGCGGACACTCCTACAATGAGCAGTTCTTC.

V and J are TRBV4-2 and TRBJ1-2; perhaps TRBD1 as D (5 bases). CDR3 length equals 13 residues. V was shortened by 0 bases and J by 7 bases, with 9 bases between the two germline ends. Germline CDR1 reads LGHNA; CDR2 reads YNFKEQ. The chain's CDR3 is CASSQEGAFGYTF. The CDR3, as DNA: TGTGCCAGCAGCCAAGAAGGGGCTTTTGGCTACACCTTC.

This chain connects TRBV7-9 to TRBJ1-1; D is ambiguous. The CDR3 spans 13 residues. V was clipped by 1 base and J by 1 base, with 4 bases between them. CDR1 is SEHNR, CDR2 FQNEAQ, per germline (reference sequence). The CDR3 reads CASSLVANTEAFF. DNA for the CDR3: TGTGCCAGCAGCTTAGTAGCGAACACTGAAGCTTTCTTT.

The chain combines TRBV2 with TRBJ2-3; D may be TRBD2 (6 bases). The CDR3 has 14 amino acids. Looked up from germline, CDR1 is SNHLY and CDR2 is FYNNEI. Trimming removed 3 bases at V and 4 bases at J, with 11 bases between. CDR3 in amino acids: CASSDGGVPDTQYF. The CDR3, as DNA: TGTGCCAGCAGTGACGGGGGAGTTCCAGATACGCAGTATTTT.

The V call is TRBV5-1, the J call TRBJ2-5; 8 bases are a match to TRBD2. CDR1 is SGHRS and CDR2 is YFSETQ in the germline V gene. The CDR3 is 16 residues long. V was pared by 0 bases and J by 2 bases, with 6 bases of the junction left unmatched. DNA for the CDR3: TGCGCCAGCAGCTTGGGCGTAGCGGGACCACAAGAGACCCAGTACTTC. It specifies CASSLGVAGPQETQYF.

This rearrangement joins TRBV18 to TRBJ1-1; 7 bases match TRBD1. The length of the CDR3 is 14 residues. V lost 6 bases, J lost 1 base, and 5 bases stayed unmatched. Germline values: CDR1 KGHSH, CDR2 LQKENI. The CDR3 loop is CASSPGQQNTEAFF. DNA for the CDR3: TGTGCCAGCTCTCCGGGACAGCAGAACACTGAAGCTTTCTTT.

In its sample, this clone was seen a few times. The V and J genes are TRBV7-9 and TRBJ1-5; TRBD1 matches 8 bases. With 6 bases clipped from V and 7 bases from J, the junction kept 5 bases outside the gene matches. The CDR3 is 13 residues long. Germline assignment: CDR1 SEHNR and CDR2 FQNEAQ (reference sequence). The CDR3 protein is CASSGQGQQPQHF. The CDR3 bases are TGTGCCAGCAGTGGACAGGGTCAACAGCCCCAGCATTTT.

The chain joins TRBV2 to TRBJ2-5; tentative D call: TRBD1 (5 bases). The ends were cut back, 4 bases at V and 5 bases at J, with 14 bases in the middle. Germline CDR1 and CDR2: SNHLY and FYNNEI. The length of the CDR3 is 14 residues. Written as DNA, the CDR3 is TGTGCCAGCAGTGCGCTCCAGGGTGGGGAGACCCAGTACTTC. Its translation is CASSALQGGETQYF. Looking up the rest from reference TRBV2 and TRBJ2-5 gives the full variable domain: EPEVTQTPSHQVTQMGQEVILRCVPISNHLYFYWYRQILGQKVEFLVSFYNNEISEKSEIFDDQFSVERPDGSNFTLKIRSTKLEDSAMYFCASSALQGGETQYFGPGTRLLVL.

The V call is TRBV5-1, the J call TRBJ2-2; 9 nucleotides agree with TRBD1. The V segment lost 9 bases and the J segment 2 bases; nucleotides outside the gene matches: 5. In germline, CDR1 is SGHRS, CDR2 YFSETQ. The CDR3 is 14 residues long. The CDR3 bases are TGCGCCATCCGACAGGGGGAAAACACCGGGGAGCTGTTTTTT. It specifies CAIRQGENTGELFF.

CDR3 amino acids: CSAAGRLRNEQYF. The DNA for the CDR3 is TGCAGCGCGGCGGGGCGACTGCGGAACGAGCAGTACTTC. The genes are TRBV29-1 and TRBJ2-7; possible D gene TRBD2, 6 bases. Germline loops: CDR1 SQVTM, CDR2 ANQGSEA. CDR3 length: 13 amino acids. Trimming shortened V by 7 bases and J by 5 bases, and 18 bases separated the two germline ends.